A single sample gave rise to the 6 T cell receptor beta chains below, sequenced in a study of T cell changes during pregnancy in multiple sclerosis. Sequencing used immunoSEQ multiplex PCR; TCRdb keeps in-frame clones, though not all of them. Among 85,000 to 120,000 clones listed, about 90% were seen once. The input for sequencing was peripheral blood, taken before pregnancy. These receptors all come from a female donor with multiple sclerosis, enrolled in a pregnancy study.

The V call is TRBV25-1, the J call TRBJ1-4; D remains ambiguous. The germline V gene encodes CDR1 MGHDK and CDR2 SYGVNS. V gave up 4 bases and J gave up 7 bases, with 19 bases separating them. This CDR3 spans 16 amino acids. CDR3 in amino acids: CASSVMKGGSGEKLFF. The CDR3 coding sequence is TGTGCCAGCAGTGTTATGAAGGGCGGGAGTGGTGAAAAACTGTTTTTT. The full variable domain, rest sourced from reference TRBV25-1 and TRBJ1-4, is EADIYQTPRYLVIGTGKKITLECSQTMGHDKMYWYQQDPGMELHLIHYSYGVNSTEKGDLSSESTVSRIRTEHFPLTLESARPSHTSQYLCASSVMKGGSGEKLFFGSGTQLSVL.

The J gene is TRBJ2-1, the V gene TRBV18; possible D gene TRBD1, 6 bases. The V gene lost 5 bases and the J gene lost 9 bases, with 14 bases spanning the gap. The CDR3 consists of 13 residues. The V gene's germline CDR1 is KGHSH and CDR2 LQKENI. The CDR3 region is CASSATQGTEQFF. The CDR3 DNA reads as TGTGCCAGCTCAGCCACACAGGGTACTGAGCAGTTCTTC.

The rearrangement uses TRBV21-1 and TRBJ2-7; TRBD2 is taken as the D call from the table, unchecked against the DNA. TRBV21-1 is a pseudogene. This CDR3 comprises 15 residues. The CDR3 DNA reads TGTGCCAGCAGCACCGGTACTAGCGGGGCCCACGAGCAGTACTTC. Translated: CASSTGTSGAHEQYF.

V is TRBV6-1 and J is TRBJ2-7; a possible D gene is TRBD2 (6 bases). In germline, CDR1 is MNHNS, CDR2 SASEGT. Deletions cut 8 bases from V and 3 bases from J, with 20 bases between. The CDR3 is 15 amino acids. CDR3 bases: TGTGCCAGCGGAACGGTGAGGGACTCTAACTACGAGCAGTACTTC. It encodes CASGTVRDSNYEQYF.

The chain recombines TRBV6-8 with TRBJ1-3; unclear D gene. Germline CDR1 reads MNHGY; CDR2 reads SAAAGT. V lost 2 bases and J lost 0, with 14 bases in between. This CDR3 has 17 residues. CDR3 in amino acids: CASSYPPTEYSGNTIYF. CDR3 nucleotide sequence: TGTGCCAGCAGTTACCCCCCGACGGAGTACTCTGGAAACACCATATATTTT.

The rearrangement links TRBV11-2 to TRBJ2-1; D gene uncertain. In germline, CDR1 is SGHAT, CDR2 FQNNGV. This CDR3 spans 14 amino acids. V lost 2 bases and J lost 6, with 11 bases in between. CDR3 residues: CASSLHSVSNEQFF. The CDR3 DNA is TGTGCCAGCAGCTTACACAGTGTGAGCAATGAGCAGTTCTTC.